The next 6 T cell receptor beta chains were all read from a single sample in a study of cytomegalovirus exposure and HLA in healthy donors. 13 Jbeta primers and 60 Vbeta primers were used for the PCR. Libraries were prepared by immunoSEQ multiplex PCR; TCRdb keeps only in-frame clonotypes and omits some of them. The sample yields 250,000 or so clones, more than 70% seen once. The specimen sequenced was PBMCs. These TCRs come from a human donor in good health.

The chain joins TRBV7-9 to TRBJ2-7; weak D call: TRBD1 (6 bases). Deletions cut 3 bases from V and 0 bases from J, with 9 bases between. This CDR3 has 14 amino acids. Per germline, CDR1 SEHNR and CDR2 FQNEAQ (reference sequence). The CDR3 bases are TGTGCCAGCAGCTTGCAGGGGAACTCCTACGAGCAGTACTTC. Translated, it gives CASSLQGNSYEQYF.

J is TRBJ2-7 and V is TRBV19; D remains ambiguous. Germline lookup yields CDR1 LNHDA and CDR2 SQIVND (reference sequence). The V gene lost 1 base and the J gene lost 1 base, with 8 bases spanning the gap. CDR3 length: 14 amino acids. The CDR3 DNA sequence: TGTGCCAGTAGTATAGCCCCAGATTCCTACGAGCAGTACTTC. Translated: CASSIAPDSYEQYF.

As DNA, the CDR3 is TGTGCCAGCAGTTCATCAGCGGTATCCGAGCAGTACTTC. Its protein is CASSSSAVSEQYF. The rearrangement joins TRBV28 to TRBJ2-7, with D possibly matching TRBD2 (5 bases). V lost 4 bases and J lost 6, with 13 bases in between. The CDR3 has 13 amino acids. Germline V CDR1 and CDR2: MDHEN, SYDVKM.

The chain carries TRBV7-9 and TRBJ2-3, with 11 bases matching TRBD2. Germline V gene lookup returns CDR1 SEHNR and CDR2 FQNEAQ (reference sequence). The CDR3 is 14 residues long. V lost 6 bases and J lost 8; bases outside the gene matches: 7. CDR3 amino acids: CASSRGLAGVTQYF. CDR3 sequence (DNA): TGTGCCAGCAGTAGAGGACTAGCGGGTGTTACGCAGTATTTT. Based on the CDR3 plus reference TRBV7-9 and TRBJ2-3, the full variable domain is DTGVSQNPRHKITKRGQNVTFRCDPISEHNRLYWYRQTLGQGPEFLTYFQNEAQLEKSRLLSDRFSAERPKGSFSTLEIQRTEQGDSAMYLCASSRGLAGVTQYFGPGTRLTVL.

The chain couples TRBV6-5 to TRBJ2-5, with 7 bases aligning to TRBD1. The V segment lost 4 bases and the J segment 12 bases; nucleotides outside the gene matches: 8. Germline assignment: CDR1 MNHEY and CDR2 SVGAGI. The CDR3 consists of 12 residues. DNA of the CDR3: TGTGCCAGCAGTTCCGATCGGACAGGAAAGTACTTC. This translates into CASSSDRTGKYF.

The chain recombines TRBV7-9 with TRBJ2-3; 7 bases match TRBD2. The CDR3 loop spans 16 amino acids. Per germline, CDR1 SEHNR and CDR2 FQNEAQ (reference sequence). After removal of 5 bases from V and 3 bases from J, the junction contained 11 bases not matched to a gene. CDR3 sequence reads: CASSPRGGAGTDTQYF. CDR3 DNA: TGTGCCAGCAGCCCGCGTGGGGGAGCGGGAACAGATACGCAGTATTTT.